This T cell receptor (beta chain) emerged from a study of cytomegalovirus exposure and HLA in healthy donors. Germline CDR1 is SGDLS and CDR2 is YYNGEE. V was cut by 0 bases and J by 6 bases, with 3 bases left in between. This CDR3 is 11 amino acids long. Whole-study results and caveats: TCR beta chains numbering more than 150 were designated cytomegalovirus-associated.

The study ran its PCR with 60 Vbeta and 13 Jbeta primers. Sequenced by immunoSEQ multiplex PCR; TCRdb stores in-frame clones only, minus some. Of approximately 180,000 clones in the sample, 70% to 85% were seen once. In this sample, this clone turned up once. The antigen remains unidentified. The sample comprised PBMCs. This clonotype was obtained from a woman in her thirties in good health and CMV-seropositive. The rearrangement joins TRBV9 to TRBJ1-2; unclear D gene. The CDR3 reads CASSVGDGYTF. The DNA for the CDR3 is TGTGCCAGCAGCGTAGGCGATGGCTACACCTTC.